The 30 T cell receptor beta chains listed next were all sequenced from one sample in a study of CD8 T cells in ankylosing spondylitis. In TCRdb, the 5' RACE reads were re-called with MiXCR into one record per CDR3 protein. In the table there are more than 150,000 distinct CDR3 sequences, 10% to 15% of which are singletons. Sequenced sample: blood, either unsorted or a sorted T cell fraction (not recorded which). The receptors come from a female donor with ankylosing spondylitis or in good health (not recorded which).

This clonotype was counted at least ten times. The rearrangement joins TRBV29-1 to TRBJ1-2; no firm D call. In germline, CDR1 is SQVTM, CDR2 ANQGSEA. Deletions cut 4 bases from V and 8 bases from J, with 14 bases between. This CDR3 region has 12 residues. CDR3 amino acids: CSVAAGFGGYTF. In DNA form, the CDR3 reads TGCAGCGTTGCGGCGGGGTTCGGCGGCTACACCTTC.

This clonotype was counted many times. J is TRBJ2-3 and V is TRBV3-1; tentatively, D is TRBD2 (6 bases). In germline, CDR1 is LGHDT, CDR2 YNNKEL (reference sequence). V was cut by 4 bases and J by 8 bases, with 16 bases left in between. The CDR3 totals 14 residues. In nucleotides, the CDR3 is TGTGCCAGCAGCCGGGTCCCGGGAGACGGTACGCAGTATTTT. Amino acids: CASSRVPGDGTQYF.

This clonotype was recorded many times. The chain couples TRBV20-1 to TRBJ1-5; D unresolved. V shed 0 bases and J shed 5 bases, with 8 bases lying between them. The CDR3 is made up of 13 amino acids. The germline V gene has CDR1 DFQATT and CDR2 SNEGSKA (reference sequence). The CDR3 sequence is CSARDQLDQPQHF. DNA for the CDR3: TGCAGTGCTAGAGATCAGCTAGATCAGCCCCAGCATTTT.

This clonotype was recorded many times. This rearrangement joins TRBV5-4 to TRBJ2-1; TRBD2 matches 7 bases. Looked up from germline, CDR1 is SGHNT and CDR2 is YYREEE (reference sequence). The trim removed 0 bases at V and 11 bases at J, leaving 2 bases unmatched. The CDR3 length is 12 residues. DNA for the CDR3: TGTGCCAGCAGCTTGGGGCGGGAGAAGCAGTTCTTC. It specifies CASSLGREKQFF.

This clonotype was counted ten times or more. The chain's CDR3 is CSVDRWGQQNTEAFF. For the CDR3, the DNA is TGCAGCGTTGATAGGTGGGGACAGCAGAACACTGAAGCTTTCTTT. The J gene is TRBJ1-1, the V gene TRBV29-1, with 7 bases aligning to TRBD1. CDR3 length equals 15 residues. V was clipped by 3 bases and J by 1 base; unmatched bases: 8. Germline V gene lookup returns CDR1 SQVTM and CDR2 ANQGSEA.

This clonotype appeared many times. The CDR3 reads CASSSLAGTRVSYNEQFF. CDR3 in DNA: TGTGCCAGCAGCTCCTTGGCCGGGACTAGAGTCTCCTACAATGAGCAGTTCTTC. The chain uses TRBV7-8 and TRBJ2-1, with 8 bases that match TRBD2. Germline CDR1 SGHVS, CDR2 FQNEAQ. Trimming at V came to 4 bases and at J to 0 bases, leaving 11 bases not matched to a gene. This CDR3 has 18 amino acids.

This clonotype was detected a few times. The CDR3 reads CASSLIGDTEAFF. CDR3 nucleotides: TGCGCCAGCAGCTTGATCGGGGACACTGAAGCTTTCTTT. This chain uses TRBV5-1 with TRBJ1-1; D gene unclear. CDR1 is SGHRS and CDR2 is YFSETQ in the germline V gene. Trimming stripped 1 base from V and 3 bases from J, with 7 bases between. The CDR3 totals 13 residues.

V and J are TRBV20-1 and TRBJ2-3; 7 nucleotides agree with TRBD2. CDR1 is DFQATT and CDR2 is SNEGSKA in the germline V gene (reference sequence). The CDR3 is 15 amino acids. The trim removed 1 base at V and 0 bases at J, leaving 4 bases unmatched. The CDR3 is CSARALAVSTDTQYF. CDR3 in DNA: TGCAGTGCTAGAGCGCTAGCGGTTAGCACAGATACGCAGTATTTT.

As concerns this clonotype: It may be a read error: a sequence one base away is much more abundant. The chain uses TRBV30 and TRBJ1-5; D possibly corresponds to TRBD1 (6 bases). Per the germline V gene, CDR1 is GTSNPN and CDR2 is SVGIG (reference sequence). This CDR3 contains 17 residues. DNA of the CDR3: TGTGCCCGGAGTTCTCACAGGGAAGGTTTTTCCAATCAGCCCCAGCATTTT. Translated: CARSSHREGFSNQPQHF.

This clonotype was observed many times. The rearrangement links TRBV11-3 to TRBJ2-1; 7 bases are a match to TRBD1. J lost 5 bases, V lost 4 bases, and 11 bases had no gene match. Per germline, CDR1 SGHNT and CDR2 YENEEA. The length of the CDR3 is 16 residues. The CDR3 DNA sequence: TGTGCCAGCAGCTCAGCCGAGGGGGCTATCAACAATGAGCAGTTCTTC. Translation: CASSSAEGAINNEQFF.

This clonotype was observed at least ten times. The chain combines TRBV6-2 or TRBV6-3 with TRBJ2-3, with D perhaps TRBD2 (5 bases). Trimming stripped 5 bases from V and 3 bases from J, with 15 bases between. This CDR3 is built from 15 residues. Germline CDR1 is MNHEY and CDR2 is SVGEGT. CDR3 amino acids: CASSGIGRGTDTQYF. In DNA, the CDR3 is TGTGCCAGCAGTGGAATAGGCAGAGGGACAGATACGCAGTATTTT.

This clonotype was picked up many times. This chain joins TRBV3-1 and TRBJ2-3; 11 nucleotides match TRBD2. Germline assignment: CDR1 LGHDT and CDR2 YNNKEL (reference sequence). This CDR3 spans 17 amino acids. The V and J ends lost 0 bases and 5 bases, in that order; junction bases with no gene match: 7. CDR3 DNA: TGTGCCAGCAGCCAAGAGCTTAGCGGGAGGGCCAGAGATACGCAGTATTTT. It codes for CASSQELSGRARDTQYF.

With respect to this clonotype: Since a much larger clone is just one base distant, this may be a read error. The chain recombines TRBV6-1 with TRBJ1-2; TRBD1 aligns across 7 bases. CDR3 length equals 14 residues. Germline CDR1 MNHNS, CDR2 SASEGT. CDR3 loop: CASSGQGRNYGFTF. The CDR3 DNA follows: TGTGCCAGCAGTGGACAGGGAAGGAACTATGGCTTCACCTTC.

This sequence joins TRBV29-1 and TRBJ2-4, with D perhaps matching TRBD2 (6 bases). This CDR3 is built from 12 residues. CDR1 is SQVTM and CDR2 is ANQGSEA in the germline V gene. V was clipped by 1 base and J by 7 bases, with 8 bases between them. Here the CDR3 DNA reads TGCAGCGTTGAAGTGGGGGGTAACATTCAGTACTTC. It translates to CSVEVGGNIQYF.

A few counts support this clonotype. The V call is TRBV2, the J call TRBJ2-1; D gene ambiguous. The CDR3 is 12 residues long. The V and J ends lost 2 bases and 10 bases respectively, with 9 bases between them. The germline V gene has CDR1 SNHLY and CDR2 FYNNEI. The DNA for the CDR3 is TGTGCCAGCAGTGAAATTGAGGTAGAGCAGTTCTTC. Encoded protein: CASSEIEVEQFF.

This clonotype has only a few counts. The rearrangement joins TRBV5-1 to TRBJ2-1; 7 bases map to TRBD2. The CDR3 contains 16 residues. Germline V CDR1 and CDR2: SGHRS, YFSETQ. The V gene end was trimmed by 2 bases and the J gene end by 2 bases; junction bases not matched to a gene: 7. This CDR3 reads CASSFGRRDAYNEQFF. The CDR3 DNA reads TGCGCCAGCAGCTTCGGGAGGCGGGATGCCTACAATGAGCAGTTCTTC.

Worth noting for this clonotype: A read error may be the cause here, since a much bigger clone is one base away. The chain carries TRBV5-1 and TRBJ1-4; D gene unclear. Trimming left V 4 bases short and J 8 bases short, with 15 bases between. The germline V gene has CDR1 SGHRS and CDR2 YFSETQ. This CDR3 comprises 14 residues. CDR3 sequence reads: CASSPRGMEEKLFF. DNA of the CDR3: TGCGCCAGCAGCCCTAGAGGGATGGAGGAAAAACTGTTTTTT.

This clonotype was picked up many times. The chain combines TRBV6-4 with TRBJ1-5; D not resolved. V lost 6 bases and J 1 base, leaving 7 bases between the germline ends. Germline CDR1 and CDR2: MRHNA and SNTAGT. The CDR3 is made up of 13 amino acids. The CDR3 DNA reads as TGTGCCAGCAGCGTGGACAGCAATCAGCCCCAGCATTTT. This gives the protein CASSVDSNQPQHF.

This clonotype was picked up many times. This chain uses TRBV5-1 with TRBJ1-1; the match to TRBD1 covers 9 bases. The CDR3 consists of 15 residues. The J segment lost 5 bases and the V segment lost 3 bases, leaving 8 bases of the junction unmatched. CDR1 and CDR2 (germline): SGHRS, YFSETQ. The CDR3 coding sequence is TGCGCCAGCAGCTCGGTCGGACAGGGGTGGACTGAAGCTTTCTTT. Protein product: CASSSVGQGWTEAFF.

This clonotype was seen ten or more times. The rearrangement links TRBV7-9 to TRBJ2-1, with 9 nucleotides matching TRBD1. The CDR3 totals 14 residues. The junction had 5 bases not matched to a gene; V was cut back by 5 bases and J by 6 bases. Per the germline V gene, CDR1 is SEHNR and CDR2 is FQNEAQ (reference sequence). The CDR3 spells CASSPDRGLNEQFF. CDR3 nucleotide sequence: TGTGCCAGCAGCCCGGACAGGGGTCTCAATGAGCAGTTCTTC.

This clonotype occurred many times. V usage is TRBV11-2 and J usage is TRBJ2-3; D uncertain. The CDR3 extends over 11 amino acids. V lost 4 bases and J lost 5, with 4 bases in between. Germline V gene lookup returns CDR1 SGHAT and CDR2 FQNNGV. In DNA, the CDR3 is TGTGCCAGCAGCTATCAAGATACGCAGTATTTT. Translating gives CASSYQDTQYF.

This clonotype was observed many times. The genes are TRBV9 and TRBJ1-1, with D perhaps TRBD1 (5 bases). The CDR3 runs to 14 residues. Looked up from germline, CDR1 is SGDLS and CDR2 is YYNGEE. The V and J ends lost 0 bases and 4 bases respectively, with 10 bases between them. The CDR3 coding sequence is TGTGCCAGCAGCGTAGCCGGTCAGGGCACTGAAGCTTTCTTT. Its translation: CASSVAGQGTEAFF.

The table lists this clonotype with a few counts. The chain couples TRBV5-1 to TRBJ2-1; 9 nucleotides agree with TRBD2. The CDR3 totals 18 residues. Germline-derived CDR1 and CDR2 are SGHRS and YFSETQ. After removal of 0 bases from V and 0 bases from J, the junction contained 7 bases not matched to a gene. The CDR3 DNA reads TGCGCCAGCAGCTTGGCCGTAACTAGCGGGCTCTCCTACAATGAGCAGTTCTTC. Translated: CASSLAVTSGLSYNEQFF.

As regards this clonotype: The junction shows a germline mismatch at one end, possibly a read error. This chain joins TRBV6-4 and TRBJ2-3, with TRBD2 as a possible D gene (6 bases). CDR3 length: 13 amino acids. Germline V gene sequence: CDR1 MRHNA, CDR2 SNTAGT. CDR3 sequence (DNA): TGTGCCGGCAGTGAGCTCCGGGGGGATACGCAGTATTTT. Translated, it gives CAGSELRGDTQYF.

This clonotype is a singleton in its sample. The chain combines TRBV21-1 with TRBJ2-6; no check of the table's D call, TRBD1, against the DNA was made. TRBV21-1 is a pseudogene. The CDR3 spans 18 residues. The DNA of the CDR3 is TGTGCCAGCAGCGCCCGGGGGGGACAGCACTCTGGGGCCAACGTCCTGACTTTC. Amino acid sequence: CASSARGGQHSGANVLTF.

This clonotype came up a few times. The chain links TRBV28 to TRBJ1-4; D is perhaps TRBD1 (5 bases). Trimming took off 6 bases at V and 4 bases at J, with 15 bases between the two ends. Germline V gene data show CDR1 as MDHEN and CDR2 as SYDVKM. The CDR3 sequence is 15 residues long. In DNA form, the CDR3 reads TGTGCCAGCAGATTGAGGGGTTCGGGTAATGAAAAACTGTTTTTT. Translated, it gives CASRLRGSGNEKLFF.

This clonotype was recorded at least ten times. In nucleotides, the CDR3 is TGCGCCAGCACAAGGGGCGGGGAGCTGTTTTTT. Translating gives CASTRGGELFF. V is TRBV5-1 and J is TRBJ2-2; D is perhaps TRBD1 (5 bases). Between the trimmed V and J ends, which lost 6 bases and 7 bases, there was a span of 7 bases. The CDR3 is 11 residues long. Germline V gene data show CDR1 as SGHRS and CDR2 as YFSETQ.

This clonotype was observed many times. The V and J genes are TRBV3-1 and TRBJ1-1, with D possibly TRBD1 on 6 matching bases. V was trimmed by 6 bases and J by 4 bases, leaving 15 bases between them. Germline lookup yields CDR1 LGHDT and CDR2 YNNKEL (reference sequence). This CDR3 is 14 amino acids long. CDR3 in DNA: TGTGCCAGCAGTACAAGGGGGTATGGCACTGAAGCTTTCTTT. This encodes CASSTRGYGTEAFF.

This clonotype has a handful of counts. J is TRBJ2-1 and V is TRBV15, with 12 bases identical to TRBD1. The CDR3 loop spans 16 amino acids. Trimming cost V 2 bases and J 7 bases; bases outside gene matches: 6. The germline gives CDR1 LNHNV, CDR2 YYDKDF (reference sequence). In nucleotides, the CDR3 is TGTGCCACCAGCAGACAGGGACAGGGGGCGTTGAATGAGCAGTTCTTC. It specifies CATSRQGQGALNEQFF.

This clonotype was seen a handful of times. The V and J genes are TRBV2 and TRBJ2-5, with TRBD2 as a possible D gene (6 bases). V dropped 6 bases and J dropped 5 bases, with 19 bases sitting between them. CDR3 length: 15 amino acids. Germline CDR1 and CDR2: SNHLY and FYNNEI. The CDR3 region is CASRPQEGRFETQYF. The CDR3 region has the DNA TGTGCCAGCAGGCCACAGGAGGGACGGTTTGAGACCCAGTACTTC.